This entry describes one TCR beta chain. The target antigen is unknown. The study extracted blood RNA from unsorted whole blood and also extracted germline DNA. V was clipped by 3 bases and J by 3 bases, with 10 bases between them. The CDR3 contains 14 residues. Germline loops: CDR1 SGHDT, CDR2 YYEEEE. The data were taken from a study of tumor-infiltrating lymphocytes in primary liver carcinoma. About the study: The patients comprised men and women between the ages of 30 and 69 years.

The researchers produced TCR beta cDNA from roughly 550 ng total RNA with a constant-region primer. ARM-PCR, slightly modified, supplied the TCR beta libraries through three nested multiplex PCR rounds. Primers for the first two PCR rounds were TRBV1-TRBV30 forward primers and a C-beta reverse primer (10 cycles per round). Each CDR3 protein is one row after TCRdb ran MiXCR on the multiplex PCR reads. Of 190,000 or so distinct CDR3 sequences listed, 65% are singletons. Study-wide results and caveats: Lesser overlap characterized tumor-adjacent and tumor-blood pairs relative to tumor region pairs. Bulk unsorted sampling precluded comparing CD4+ and CD8+ repertoires.

This TCR was recovered from a woman in her sixties with primary liver carcinoma and hepatitis B virus infection. Sequenced input: peripheral blood. The chain combines TRBV5-6 with TRBJ1-5; a weak D match, TRBD1 (5 bases). The CDR3 here is CASSYNRLNQPQHF. The CDR3 nucleotides read TGTGCCAGCAGCTATAACAGGCTCAATCAGCCCCAGCATTTT.